The 12 T cell receptor beta chains below were found in one sample sequenced in a study of T cell responses to AZD1222 COVID-19 vaccine. Some clones are missing from TCRdb's copy, which holds only in-frame ones; the method was immunoSEQ multiplex PCR. Of some 130,000 clones listed, roughly 92% are singletons. This specimen was peripheral blood, taken 28 days after the second AZD1222 dose. These receptors all stem from an adult who received the AZD1222 COVID-19 vaccine.

The chain joins TRBV28 to TRBJ2-2; 14 bases are shared with TRBD2. CDR3 length: 15 amino acids. Per germline, CDR1 MDHEN and CDR2 SYDVKM. Trimming at V came to 3 bases and at J to 6 bases, leaving 0 bases not matched to a gene. CDR3 bases: TGTGCCAGCAGTTTGGGACTAGCGGGAGCCGGGGAGCTGTTTTTT. Translation: CASSLGLAGAGELFF.

The chain carries TRBV6-2 or TRBV6-3 and TRBJ1-1; D is unclear. Per the germline V gene, CDR1 is MNHEY and CDR2 is SVGEGT. Trimming removed 6 bases from V and 4 bases from J, with 21 bases in between. There are 16 residues in the CDR3. The CDR3 coding sequence is TGTGCCAGCAGCCGTACGCCCGGGAGTCGGGCCACTGAAGCTTTCTTT. Translated: CASSRTPGSRATEAFF.

This chain connects TRBV4-2 to TRBJ2-1, with 14 nucleotides matching TRBD2. CDR3 length: 17 residues. Per the germline V gene, CDR1 is LGHNA and CDR2 is YNFKEQ. The V segment lost 4 bases and the J segment 7 bases; nucleotides outside the gene matches: 9. DNA for the CDR3: TGTGCCAGCAGCCGAGAGACTAGCGGGGGGGCATTTAATGAGCAGTTCTTC. Translating gives CASSRETSGGAFNEQFF.

The gene calls are TRBV7-9 and TRBJ1-3; D possibly corresponds to TRBD1 (6 bases). V lost 5 bases and J lost 0, with 8 bases in between. The CDR3 runs to 14 residues. The germline V gene has CDR1 SEHNR and CDR2 FQNEAQ (reference sequence). The CDR3 reads CASSATGSGNTIYF. CDR3 coding DNA: TGTGCCAGCAGCGCGACAGGCTCTGGAAACACCATATATTTT.

This clone showed up just a few times. J is TRBJ1-2 and V is TRBV6-5, with D possibly being TRBD1 (5 bases). CDR1 and CDR2 (germline): MNHEY, SVGAGI. This CDR3 has 13 amino acids. V was trimmed by 5 bases and J by 4 bases, leaving 11 bases between them. The CDR3 nucleotides read TGTGCCAGCAGTCCCGACAGTGCCTATGGCTACACCTTC. Amino acids: CASSPDSAYGYTF.

This chain uses TRBV5-1 with TRBJ2-7; 12 bases are a match to TRBD2. CDR3 length: 14 residues. After removal of 7 bases from V and 6 bases from J, the junction contained 8 bases not matched to a gene. Germline assignment: CDR1 SGHRS and CDR2 YFSETQ. The CDR3 here is CASGASGLAGEQYF. Here the CDR3 DNA reads TGCGCCAGCGGTGCCTCGGGACTAGCGGGCGAGCAGTACTTC.

The chain employs TRBV6-4 and TRBJ2-1, with unresolved D. Trimming shortened V by 3 bases and J by 4 bases, and 10 bases separated the two germline ends. This CDR3 has 14 residues. Per germline, CDR1 MRHNA and CDR2 SNTAGT. The CDR3 region has the DNA TGTGCCAGCAGTGAAGGGCCAGAGTACAATGAGCAGTTCTTC. Its protein product is CASSEGPEYNEQFF.

The chain has TRBV4-3 and TRBJ2-2, with 14 bases identical to TRBD2. Germline V gives CDR1 LGHNA, CDR2 YSLEER. V dropped 0 bases and J dropped 6; count of bases not matched to a gene: 3. This CDR3 comprises 17 residues. The CDR3 region is CASSQEQTSGRAGELFF. For the CDR3, the DNA is TGCGCCAGCAGCCAAGAGCAGACTAGCGGGAGGGCCGGGGAGCTGTTTTTT.

The chain combines TRBV14 with TRBJ1-1; D not certain. The CDR3 length is 15 residues. Germline V gives CDR1 SGHDN, CDR2 FVKESK. The V end lost 5 bases, the J end lost 0 bases, and 13 bases lay between the germline ends. The CDR3 protein is CASSEGWGMNTEAFF. CDR3 coding DNA: TGTGCCAGCAGCGAAGGGTGGGGTATGAACACTGAAGCTTTCTTT.

The rearrangement joins TRBV4-3 to TRBJ2-1; 10 bases are shared with TRBD2. The CDR3 contains 16 residues. Germline lookup yields CDR1 LGHNA and CDR2 YSLEER. V shed 0 bases and J 7 bases; nucleotides not matched to a gene: 6. The CDR3 bases are TGCGCCAGCAGCCAAGACCTAGCGGGGGTGGGTAATGAGCAGTTCTTC. It translates to CASSQDLAGVGNEQFF.

The rearrangement links TRBV5-4 to TRBJ1-6, with TRBD1 matching 11 bases. The V gene end was trimmed by 4 bases and the J gene end by 9 bases; junction bases not matched to a gene: 9. Per germline, CDR1 SGHNT and CDR2 YYREEE (reference sequence). The CDR3 runs 16 residues. This CDR3 is CASSTGQGAQISPLHF. The CDR3 region has the DNA TGTGCCAGCAGCACTGGACAGGGGGCGCAGATTTCACCCCTCCACTTT.

This clone was counted between two and nine times. The genes are TRBV5-6 and TRBJ1-5, with D hard to call. V was clipped by 2 bases and J by 3 bases, with 9 bases between them. Germline V gives CDR1 SGHDT, CDR2 YYEEEE. This CDR3 spans 14 amino acids. The CDR3 DNA reads TGTGCCAGCAGCTTCGGGATTTCCAATCAGCCCCAGCATTTT. The encoded protein is CASSFGISNQPQHF.